The 2 T cell receptor beta chains presented below share a single source sample, sequenced in a study of cytotoxic CD8 clonotypes in ibrutinib-treated CLL. Repertoires were generated with immunoSEQ multiplex PCR, while TCRdb's copy carries only in-frame clones and drops some. This table holds roughly 150,000 clones, under 85% found once. Sequenced here: PBMCs, sampled after 24 months of ibrutinib treatment. These receptors were obtained from a human donor with chronic lymphocytic leukemia.

The chain is built from TRBV6-5 and TRBJ2-2, with D possibly matching TRBD1 (6 bases). This CDR3 spans 15 amino acids. The V end was cut by 6 bases, the J end by 5 bases, with 16 bases between. Looked up from germline, CDR1 is MNHEY and CDR2 is SVGAGI. The DNA of the CDR3 is TGTGCCAGCAGAAGACCGGGACATTCTACCGGGGAGCTGTTTTTT. This translates into CASRRPGHSTGELFF.

V is TRBV7-2 and J is TRBJ2-5; TRBD1 aligns across 8 bases. CDR3 length: 14 amino acids. The V and J ends lost 6 bases and 5 bases, in that order; junction bases with no gene match: 8. Germline V lookup: CDR1 SGHTA, CDR2 FQGNSA. CDR3 region: CASRPQGAGETQYF. The DNA for the CDR3 is TGTGCCAGCAGACCCCAGGGGGCGGGTGAGACCCAGTACTTC.